A few counts support the clone carrying this T cell receptor beta chain. The antigen remains unidentified. The V gene end was trimmed by 8 bases and the J gene end by 6 bases; junction bases not matched to a gene: 15. Per the germline V gene, CDR1 is MNHEY and CDR2 is SMNVEV (reference sequence). This CDR3 comprises 17 residues. This sample was included in a study of T cell responses to AZD1222 COVID-19 vaccine. The study's findings and limits: Spike-spanning, vaccine-associated CD4 TCRs were dominant at 160-218 and 743-854. Among the donors, most were white British and more were female, and clonal diversity was possibly underestimated. Unmutated variant regions reportedly attract nearly half of all spike-specific TCRs.

Sequencing was performed with immunoSEQ multiplex PCR; in TCRdb, only in-frame clones are kept and a portion is missing. The table includes about 150,000 clones, about 93% detected once. Second doses were pooled across both intervals (about 4 or about 12 weeks). The specimen comprised peripheral blood, sampled 28 days after the second AZD1222 dose. The rearrangement uses TRBV27 and TRBJ1-5; TRBD1 agrees at 11 bases. The TCR comes from an adult who received the AZD1222 COVID-19 vaccine. CDR3 in amino acids: CASGRSGGQGARQPQHF. In DNA form, the CDR3 reads TGTGCCAGCGGACGGTCTGGAGGACAGGGGGCGCGTCAGCCCCAGCATTTT.